The source of this TCR beta chain is a study of beta chain features in type 1 diabetes. This clone has more than one count but fewer than ten. Isolation of CD4+ naive, central memory, regulatory and stem cell-like memory cells was achieved by sorting via CD45RO/CCR7/CD25/CD127/CD95/CD27. The germline V gene encodes CDR1 SNHLY and CDR2 FYNNEI. The V end was cut by 4 bases, the J end by 1 base, with 6 bases between. The CDR3 spans 13 residues. Every isolated RNA sample was fully reverse transcribed, so sequencing captured expressed TCRB transcripts. The data were produced by immunoSEQ multiplex PCR, yet TCRdb's version contains in-frame clones alone and is incomplete. The data contain some 270,000 clones, 14% of them singletons.

V and J are TRBV2 and TRBJ2-3; TRBD2 is a possible D gene (6 bases). The clonotype was recovered from a woman between 35 and 50 years old in good health. Sequences were obtained from naive CD4+ T cells from blood. The CDR3 loop is CASSASGTDTQYF. CDR3 coding DNA: TGTGCCAGCAGTGCTAGCGGCACAGATACGCAGTATTTT.